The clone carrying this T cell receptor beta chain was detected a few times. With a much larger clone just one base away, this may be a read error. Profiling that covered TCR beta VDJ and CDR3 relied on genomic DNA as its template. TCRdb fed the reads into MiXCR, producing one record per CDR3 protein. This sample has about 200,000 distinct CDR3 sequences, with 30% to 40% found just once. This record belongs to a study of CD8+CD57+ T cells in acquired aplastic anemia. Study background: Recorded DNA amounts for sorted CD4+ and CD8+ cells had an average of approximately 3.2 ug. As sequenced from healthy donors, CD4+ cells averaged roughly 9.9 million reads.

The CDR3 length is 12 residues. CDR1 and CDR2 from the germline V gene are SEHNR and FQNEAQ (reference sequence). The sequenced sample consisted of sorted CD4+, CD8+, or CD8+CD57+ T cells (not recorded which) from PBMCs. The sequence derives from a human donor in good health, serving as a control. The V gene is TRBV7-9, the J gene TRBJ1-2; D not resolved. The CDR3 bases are TGTGCCGGCAGCTTTGAGGTACTCGGCTACACCTTC. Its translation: CAGSFEVLGYTF.